The present TCR beta chain was sequenced within a study of T cells after yellow fever vaccination. V dropped 3 bases and J dropped 8; count of bases not matched to a gene: 8. The germline V gene has CDR1 LNHNV and CDR2 YYDKDF (reference sequence). The CDR3 consists of 15 residues. Overall study results and limits: Detected again after the booster were most primary-vaccination clones, at 95% to 97% CD4 and 88% CD8.

TCRdb reanalysed the 5' RACE reads using MiXCR and keeps one entry per CDR3 protein. The profile covers roughly 350,000 distinct CDR3 sequences, with 4.1% appearing a single time and roughly 25% taken by the ten largest. Ten or more counts support this clonotype. The antigen is unknown. The sequence was collected from a man aged 18-30 years who received the YFV17D yellow fever vaccine. The specimen comprised PBMCs, sampled 5 days after the yellow fever booster vaccination. The chain carries TRBV15 and TRBJ1-4, with 8 bases that match TRBD1. The CDR3: CATSSSGTGWEKLFF. CDR3 coding DNA: TGTGCCACCAGCAGCTCCGGGACAGGTTGGGAAAAACTGTTTTTT.